This TCR beta chain emerged from a study of CD8 T cells in Susac syndrome. TCR beta from blood CD8+ and CD4+ T cells was sequenced. FACS enriched CD8+ TEMRA cells, while bulk CD8+ and CD4+ were negatively isolated. The CDR3 runs 14 residues. Germline V gene data show CDR1 as MNHEY and CDR2 as SMNVEV (reference sequence). V dropped 6 bases and J dropped 2 bases, with 14 bases sitting between them. The authors reverse transcribed roughly 0.5 to 1 ug RNA with random hexamers. Multiplex PCR with immunoSEQ amplified the TCR beta CDR3 across 54 Vbeta and 13 Jbeta. MiXCR, applied by TCRdb to the immunoSEQ multiplex PCR reads, yields one record per CDR3 protein. The sample lists hundreds of thousands of distinct CDR3 sequences, roughly 81% occurring once.

The rearrangement links TRBV27 to TRBJ2-7; D might be TRBD1 (7 bases). Input material: CD8+ T cells from PBMCs. The clonotype was recovered from a human donor with multiple sclerosis. The CDR3 loop reads CASSRGVPTYEQYF. In DNA, the CDR3 is TGTGCCAGCAGCAGGGGGGTTCCCACCTACGAGCAGTACTTC.